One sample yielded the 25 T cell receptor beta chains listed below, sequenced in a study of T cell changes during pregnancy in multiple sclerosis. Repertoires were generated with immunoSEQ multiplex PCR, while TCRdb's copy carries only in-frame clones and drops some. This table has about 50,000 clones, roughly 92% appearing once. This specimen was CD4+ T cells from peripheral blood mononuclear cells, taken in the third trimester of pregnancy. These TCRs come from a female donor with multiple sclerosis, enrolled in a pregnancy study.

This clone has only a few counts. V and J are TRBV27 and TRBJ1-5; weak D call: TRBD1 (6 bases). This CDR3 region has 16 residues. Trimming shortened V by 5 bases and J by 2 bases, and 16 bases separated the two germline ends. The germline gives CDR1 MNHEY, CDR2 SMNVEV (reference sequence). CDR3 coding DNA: TGTGCCAGCAGTCGCATACGGGGGGCAGGCAATCAGCCCCAGCATTTT. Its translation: CASSRIRGAGNQPQHF.

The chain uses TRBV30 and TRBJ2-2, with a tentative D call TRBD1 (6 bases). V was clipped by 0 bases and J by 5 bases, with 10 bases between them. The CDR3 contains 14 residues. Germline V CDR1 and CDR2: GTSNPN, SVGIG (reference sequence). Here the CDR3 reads CAWSVRTVTGELFF. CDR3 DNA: TGTGCCTGGAGTGTTAGGACAGTGACCGGGGAGCTGTTTTTT.

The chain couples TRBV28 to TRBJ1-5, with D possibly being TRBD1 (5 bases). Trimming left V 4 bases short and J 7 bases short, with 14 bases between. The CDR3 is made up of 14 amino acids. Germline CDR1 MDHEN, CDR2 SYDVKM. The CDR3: CASSSSRDRQPQHF. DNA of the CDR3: TGTGCCAGCAGTTCCTCCAGGGATCGGCAGCCCCAGCATTTT.

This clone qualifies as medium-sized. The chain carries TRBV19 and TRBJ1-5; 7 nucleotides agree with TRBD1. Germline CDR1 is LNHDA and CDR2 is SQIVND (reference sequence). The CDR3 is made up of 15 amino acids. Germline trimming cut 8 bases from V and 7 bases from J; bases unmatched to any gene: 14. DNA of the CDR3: TGTGCCAGTGGCGAGATCCAGGGGGTGGGGCAGCCCCAGCATTTT. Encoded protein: CASGEIQGVGQPQHF.

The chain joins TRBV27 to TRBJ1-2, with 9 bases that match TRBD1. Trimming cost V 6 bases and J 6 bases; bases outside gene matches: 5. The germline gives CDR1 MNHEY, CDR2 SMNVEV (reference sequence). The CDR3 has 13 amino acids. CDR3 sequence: CASRGTGLNGYTF. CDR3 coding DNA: TGTGCCAGCAGGGGGACAGGGCTCAATGGCTACACCTTC.

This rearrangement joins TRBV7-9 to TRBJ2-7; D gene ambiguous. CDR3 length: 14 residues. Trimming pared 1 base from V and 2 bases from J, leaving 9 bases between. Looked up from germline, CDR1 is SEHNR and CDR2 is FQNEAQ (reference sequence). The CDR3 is CASSLDSSAYEQYF. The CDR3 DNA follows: TGTGCCAGCAGCTTAGATTCTTCGGCCTACGAGCAGTACTTC. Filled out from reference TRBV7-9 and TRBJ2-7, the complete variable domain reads DTGVSQNPRHKITKRGQNVTFRCDPISEHNRLYWYRQTLGQGPEFLTYFQNEAQLEKSRLLSDRFSAERPKGSFSTLEIQRTEQGDSAMYLCASSLDSSAYEQYFGPGTRLTVT.

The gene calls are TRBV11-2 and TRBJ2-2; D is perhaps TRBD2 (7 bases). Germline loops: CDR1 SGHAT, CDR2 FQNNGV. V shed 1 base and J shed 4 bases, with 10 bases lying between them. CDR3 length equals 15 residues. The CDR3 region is CASSLAGGPTGELFF. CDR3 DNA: TGTGCCAGCAGCTTAGCGGGGGGCCCCACCGGGGAGCTGTTTTTT.

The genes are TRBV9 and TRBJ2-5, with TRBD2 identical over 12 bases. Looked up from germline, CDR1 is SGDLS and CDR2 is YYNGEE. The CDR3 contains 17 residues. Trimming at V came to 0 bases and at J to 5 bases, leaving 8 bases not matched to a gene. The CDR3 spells CASSVAGLAGGQETQYF. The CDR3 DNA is TGTGCCAGCAGCGTAGCTGGGCTAGCGGGGGGGCAGGAGACCCAGTACTTC. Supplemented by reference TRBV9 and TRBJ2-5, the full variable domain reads DSGVTQTPKHLITATGQRVTLRCSPRSGDLSVYWYQQSLDQGLQFLIQYYNGEERAKGNILERFSAQQFPDLHSELNLSSLELGDSALYFCASSVAGLAGGQETQYFGPGTRLLVL.

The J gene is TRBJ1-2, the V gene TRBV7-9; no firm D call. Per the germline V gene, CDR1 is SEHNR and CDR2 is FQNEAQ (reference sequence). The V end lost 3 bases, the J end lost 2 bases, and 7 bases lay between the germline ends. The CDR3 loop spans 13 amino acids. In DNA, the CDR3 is TGTGCCAGCAGCTTGCGGGGAAACTATGGCTACACCTTC. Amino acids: CASSLRGNYGYTF.

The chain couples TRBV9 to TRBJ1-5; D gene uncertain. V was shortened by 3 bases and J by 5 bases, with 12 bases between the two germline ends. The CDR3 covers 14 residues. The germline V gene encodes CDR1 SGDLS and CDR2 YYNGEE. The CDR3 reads CASSERGSDQPQHF. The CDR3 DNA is TGTGCCAGCAGCGAACGCGGGTCTGATCAGCCCCAGCATTTT.

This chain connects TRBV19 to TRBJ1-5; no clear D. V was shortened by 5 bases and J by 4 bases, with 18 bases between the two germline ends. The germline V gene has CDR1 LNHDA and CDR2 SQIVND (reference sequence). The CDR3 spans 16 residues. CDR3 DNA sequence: TGTGCCAGTAGTCCCGCCGGAGGGAAGGGTAATCAGCCCCAGCATTTT. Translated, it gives CASSPAGGKGNQPQHF.

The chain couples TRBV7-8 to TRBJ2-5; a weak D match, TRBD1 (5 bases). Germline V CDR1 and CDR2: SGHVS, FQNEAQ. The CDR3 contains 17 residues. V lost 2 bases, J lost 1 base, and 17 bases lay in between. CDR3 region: CASSLYFGRALQETQYF. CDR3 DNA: TGTGCCAGCAGCTTATATTTCGGCAGGGCCCTCCAAGAGACCCAGTACTTC.

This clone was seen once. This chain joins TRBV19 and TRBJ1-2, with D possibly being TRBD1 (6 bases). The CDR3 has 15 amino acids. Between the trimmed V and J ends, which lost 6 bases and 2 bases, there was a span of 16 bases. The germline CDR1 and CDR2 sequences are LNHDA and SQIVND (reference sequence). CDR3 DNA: TGTGCCAGTAGACCGGGACAACTCCCCAACTATGGCTACACCTTC. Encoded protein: CASRPGQLPNYGYTF.

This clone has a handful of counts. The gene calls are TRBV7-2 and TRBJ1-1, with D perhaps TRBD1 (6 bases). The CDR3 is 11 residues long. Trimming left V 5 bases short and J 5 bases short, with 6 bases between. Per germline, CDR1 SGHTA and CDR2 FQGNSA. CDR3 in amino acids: CASSGQTEAFF. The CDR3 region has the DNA TGTGCCAGCAGCGGACAGACTGAAGCTTTCTTT.

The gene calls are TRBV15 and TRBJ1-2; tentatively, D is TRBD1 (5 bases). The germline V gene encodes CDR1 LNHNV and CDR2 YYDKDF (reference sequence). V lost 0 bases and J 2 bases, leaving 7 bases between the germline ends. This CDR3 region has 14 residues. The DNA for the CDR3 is TGTGCCACCAGCAGAGATCGGGGGAACTATGGCTACACCTTC. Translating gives CATSRDRGNYGYTF.

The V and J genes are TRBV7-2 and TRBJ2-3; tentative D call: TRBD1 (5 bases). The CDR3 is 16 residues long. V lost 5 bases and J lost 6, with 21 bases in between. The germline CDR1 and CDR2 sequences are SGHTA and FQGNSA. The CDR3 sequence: CASSPRATQKGDTQYF. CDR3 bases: TGTGCCAGCAGCCCTCGGGCCACACAAAAGGGGGATACGCAGTATTTT. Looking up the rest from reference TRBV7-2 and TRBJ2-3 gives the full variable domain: GAGVSQSPSNKVTEKGKDVELRCDPISGHTALYWYRQSLGQGLEFLIYFQGNSAPDKSGLPSDRFSAERTGGSVSTLTIQRTQQEDSAVYLCASSPRATQKGDTQYFGPGTRLTVL.

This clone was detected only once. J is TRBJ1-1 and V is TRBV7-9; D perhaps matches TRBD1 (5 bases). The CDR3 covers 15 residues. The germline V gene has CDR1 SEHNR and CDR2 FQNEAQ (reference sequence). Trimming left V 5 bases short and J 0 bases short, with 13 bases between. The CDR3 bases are TGTGCCAGCAGCCCCCCGACAGCTTTGAACACTGAAGCTTTCTTT. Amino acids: CASSPPTALNTEAFF.

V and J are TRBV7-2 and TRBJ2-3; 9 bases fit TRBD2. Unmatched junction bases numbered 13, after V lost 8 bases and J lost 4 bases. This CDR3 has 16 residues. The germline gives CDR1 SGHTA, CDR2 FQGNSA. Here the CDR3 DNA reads TGTGCCAGCGCTCGGGGCGGGGGGGGTCAATCAGATACGCAGTATTTT. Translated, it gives CASARGGGGQSDTQYF.

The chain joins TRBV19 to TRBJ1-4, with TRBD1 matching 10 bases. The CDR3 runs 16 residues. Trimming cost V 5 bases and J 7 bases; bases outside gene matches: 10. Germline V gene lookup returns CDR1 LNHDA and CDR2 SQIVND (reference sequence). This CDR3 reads CASSPLGQGVGEKLFF. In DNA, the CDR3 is TGTGCCAGTAGTCCCCTCGGACAGGGGGTCGGTGAAAAACTGTTTTTT. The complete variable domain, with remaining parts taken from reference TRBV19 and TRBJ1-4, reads DGGITQSPKYLFRKEGQNVTLSCEQNLNHDAMYWYRQDPGQGLRLIYYSQIVNDFQKGDIAEGYSVSREKKESFPLTVTSAQKNPTAFYLCASSPLGQGVGEKLFFGSGTQLSVL.

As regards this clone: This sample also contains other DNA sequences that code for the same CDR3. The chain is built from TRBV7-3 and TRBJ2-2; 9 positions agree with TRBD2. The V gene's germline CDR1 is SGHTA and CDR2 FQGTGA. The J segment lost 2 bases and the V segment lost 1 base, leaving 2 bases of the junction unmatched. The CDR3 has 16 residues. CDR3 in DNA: TGTGCCAGCAGCTTAAATAGCGGGGGTAACACCGGGGAGCTGTTTTTT. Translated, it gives CASSLNSGGNTGELFF.

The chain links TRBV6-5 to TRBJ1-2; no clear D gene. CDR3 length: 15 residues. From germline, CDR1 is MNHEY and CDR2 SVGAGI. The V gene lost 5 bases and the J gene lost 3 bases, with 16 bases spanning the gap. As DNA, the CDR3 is TGTGCCAGCAGTCTCCTTGCCGAAGCGGACTATGGCTACACCTTC. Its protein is CASSLLAEADYGYTF.

Written as DNA, the CDR3 is TGTGCCAGCAGTTTATCCTACAGGGATAATTCACCCCTCCACTTT. This codes for CASSLSYRDNSPLHF. The V call is TRBV27, the J call TRBJ1-6, with TRBD1 as a possible D gene (6 bases). Trimming pared 0 bases from V and 5 bases from J, leaving 8 bases between. Germline lookup yields CDR1 MNHEY and CDR2 SMNVEV (reference sequence). CDR3 length: 15 amino acids.

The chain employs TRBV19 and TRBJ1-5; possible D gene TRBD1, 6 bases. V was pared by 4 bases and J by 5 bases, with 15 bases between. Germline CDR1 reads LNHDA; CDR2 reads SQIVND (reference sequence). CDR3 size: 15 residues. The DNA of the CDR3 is TGTGCCAGTAGTAAGGGGGGGCAGAACTATCAGCCCCAGCATTTT. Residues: CASSKGGQNYQPQHF.

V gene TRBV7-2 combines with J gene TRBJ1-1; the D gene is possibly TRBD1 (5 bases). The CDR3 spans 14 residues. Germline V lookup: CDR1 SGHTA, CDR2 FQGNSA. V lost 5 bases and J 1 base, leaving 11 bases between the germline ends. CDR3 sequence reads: CASSVGRGNTEAFF. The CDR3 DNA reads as TGTGCCAGCAGCGTAGGGAGGGGGAACACTGAAGCTTTCTTT.

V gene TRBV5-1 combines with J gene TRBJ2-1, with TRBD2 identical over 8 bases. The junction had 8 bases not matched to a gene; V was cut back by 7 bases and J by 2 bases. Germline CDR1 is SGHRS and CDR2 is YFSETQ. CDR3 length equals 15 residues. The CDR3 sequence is CASATSGGTYNEQFF. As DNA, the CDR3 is TGCGCCAGCGCGACTTCGGGGGGGACCTACAATGAGCAGTTCTTC.